This passage covers 13 T cell receptor beta chains from one sample sequenced in a study of blood T cells in healthy people across ages. Sample-barcoded 5' priming and a J-beta primer mix drove a second PCR of roughly 7 to 11 cycles. TCRdb recomputed calls from the 5' RACE reads with MiXCR, one row per CDR3 protein. Seen here are around 850,000 distinct CDR3 sequences, about 34% observed once, and the top ten hold 10% to 15%. Sequenced material: blood. Source of these receptors: a man between 18 and 35 years old in good health.

Note on this clonotype: Germline and junction disagree at one end, which may indicate a read error. CDR3 amino acids: CASRLAGGLSYKEQFF. The CDR3 nucleotides are TGTGCCAGCAGGCTAGCGGGGGGTCTCTCCTACAAGGAGCAGTTCTTC. The chain has TRBV6-2 or TRBV6-3 and TRBJ2-1, with 11 positions matching TRBD2. Germline V gives CDR1 MNHEY, CDR2 SVGEGT. The CDR3 has 16 amino acids.

This clonotype was observed a handful of times. The chain combines TRBV29-1 with TRBJ2-3, with D hard to call. Germline CDR1 and CDR2: SQVTM and ANQGSEA. Trimming left V 3 bases short and J 5 bases short, with 9 bases between. This CDR3 region has 12 residues. The CDR3 nucleotides are TGCAGCGTTGATTATGTGCGAGATACGCAGTATTTT. Its protein is CSVDYVRDTQYF.

The V and J genes are TRBV20-1 and TRBJ2-7; D call uncertain. Deletions cut 1 base from V and 7 bases from J, with 14 bases between. The CDR3 covers 13 residues. CDR1 is DFQATT, CDR2 SNEGSKA, per germline (reference sequence). CDR3 DNA sequence: TGCAGTGCTAGAGTATTCCAGGAAAATGAGCAGTACTTC. Residues: CSARVFQENEQYF.

The rearrangement joins TRBV27 to TRBJ1-2, with TRBD1 matching over 8 bases. V trimming: 5 bases; J trimming: 4 bases; junction bases outside the gene matches: 9. The length of the CDR3 is 15 residues. The germline CDR1 and CDR2 sequences are MNHEY and SMNVEV (reference sequence). The CDR3 bases are TGTGCCAGCAGTATCGCTAGAACAGGGGGCTATGGCTACACCTTC. Protein product: CASSIARTGGYGYTF.

The rearrangement uses TRBV7-9 and TRBJ2-1; TRBD2 aligns across 8 bases. Looked up from germline, CDR1 is SEHNR and CDR2 is FQNEAQ (reference sequence). The CDR3 loop spans 16 amino acids. V lost 5 bases and J lost 8; bases outside the gene matches: 14. In DNA, the CDR3 is TGTGCCAGCAGCGCCAGGACTAGCCTCCTTTACGATGAGCAGTTCTTC. Amino acids: CASSARTSLLYDEQFF. Full variable domain (rest looked up from reference TRBV7-9 and TRBJ2-1): DTGVSQNPRHKITKRGQNVTFRCDPISEHNRLYWYRQTLGQGPEFLTYFQNEAQLEKSRLLSDRFSAERPKGSFSTLEIQRTEQGDSAMYLCASSARTSLLYDEQFFGPGTRLTVL.

This clonotype has only a few counts. This chain links TRBV14 with TRBJ1-2; no reliable D call. Germline CDR1 is SGHDN and CDR2 is FVKESK. This CDR3 spans 16 amino acids. V was cut by 0 bases and J by 1 base, with 12 bases left in between. The CDR3 reads CASSQDLSGINYGYTF. CDR3 in DNA: TGTGCCAGCAGCCAAGATCTAAGTGGGATTAACTATGGCTACACCTTC.

V gene TRBV20-1 combines with J gene TRBJ2-1, with TRBD1 matching 7 bases. The J call is doubtful: the DNA matches TRBJ2-7 better. Per germline, CDR1 DFQATT and CDR2 SNEGSKA (reference sequence). This CDR3 has 12 residues. For the CDR3, the DNA is TGCAGTGCGAGGACAGGACGGAGGGAGCAGTACTTC. Residues: CSARTGRREQYF.

This clonotype was observed at least ten times. The V call is TRBV12-3 or TRBV12-4, the J call TRBJ1-2; D remains unclear. CDR3 size: 13 residues. V was clipped by 3 bases and J by 4 bases, with 9 bases between them. The CDR3 reads CASSFRAGYGYTF. CDR3 coding DNA: TGTGCCAGCAGTTTTCGGGCTGGCTATGGCTACACCTTC.

This sequence joins TRBV6-2 or TRBV6-3 and TRBJ1-5; D is unclear. V was shortened by 4 bases and J by 4 bases, with 14 bases between the two germline ends. This CDR3 spans 15 amino acids. Germline V lookup: CDR1 MNHEY, CDR2 SVGEGT. In DNA, the CDR3 is TGTGCCAGCAGTTCCCGTTCGGTCTTGAATCAGCCCCAGCATTTT. Its protein product is CASSSRSVLNQPQHF.

The rearrangement links TRBV7-6 to TRBJ2-1, with D maybe TRBD2 (6 bases). Germline CDR1 is SGHVS and CDR2 is FNYEAQ. V lost 1 base and J 9 bases, leaving 13 bases between the germline ends. This CDR3 comprises 14 residues. DNA of the CDR3: TGTGCCAGCAGCTTAGACGAGGCAGCGGGTGAGCAGTTCTTC. Amino acids: CASSLDEAAGEQFF. Full variable domain (rest looked up from reference TRBV7-6 and TRBJ2-1): GAGVSQSPRYKVTKRGQDVALRCDPISGHVSLYWYRQALGQGPEFLTYFNYEAQQDKSGLPNDRFSAERPEGSISTLTIQRTEQRDSAMYRCASSLDEAAGEQFFGPGTRLTVL.

This clonotype was seen only once. This may stem from a read error, because a much larger clone lies one nucleotide away. J is TRBJ1-4 and V is TRBV29-1, with a tentative D call TRBD1 (6 bases). Germline V gene sequence: CDR1 SQVTM, CDR2 ANQGSEA. The germline V and J ends were trimmed by 6 bases and 13 bases, with 15 bases remaining between them. The length of the CDR3 is 11 residues. The CDR3, as DNA: TGCAGCGTGAAACTACAGGGTGCACTGTTTTTT. Translated: CSVKLQGALFF.

The CDR3: CASSEEKTQFF. Here the CDR3 DNA reads TGTGCCAGCAGTGAAGAGAAGACCCAGTTCTTC. The gene calls are TRBV6-1 and TRBJ2-1, with D uncertain. Trimming removed 1 base at V and 13 bases at J, with 8 bases between. CDR3 length: 11 residues. CDR1 and CDR2 from the germline V gene are MNHNS and SASEGT.

This clonotype was recorded a few times. V is TRBV7-2 and J is TRBJ2-5; a weak D match, TRBD1 (5 bases). V gave up 4 bases and J gave up 11 bases, with 23 bases separating them. This CDR3 has 15 residues. The germline V gene encodes CDR1 SGHTA and CDR2 FQGNSA. This CDR3 reads CASSWTFLFYNEQYF. As DNA, the CDR3 is TGTGCCAGCAGCTGGACATTTCTCTTCTACAATGAGCAGTACTTC.